Shown below are 32 T cell receptor beta chains from a single sample sequenced in a study of blood T cell repertoires in COVID-19. Produced via immunoSEQ multiplex PCR; TCRdb's table is partial and in-frame only. The table lists about 150,000 clones, 75% to 90% of them singletons, with around an eighth in the top ten. Sequenced material: peripheral blood. The origin of the receptors is a man younger than 30 with COVID-19, enrolled during active disease.

V usage is TRBV19 and J usage is TRBJ2-3; possible D gene TRBD1, 5 bases. Germline V gives CDR1 LNHDA, CDR2 SQIVND (reference sequence). Trimming took off 6 bases at V and 3 bases at J, with 16 bases between the two ends. The CDR3 spans 15 residues. The CDR3 DNA is TGTGCCAGTAGCCACCCCGGACACGGAACAGATACGCAGTATTTT. Translated, it gives CASSHPGHGTDTQYF.

This chain uses TRBV6-2 or TRBV6-3 with TRBJ2-7; D is perhaps TRBD1 (6 bases). The V gene's germline CDR1 is MNHEY and CDR2 SVGEGT. The CDR3 length is 14 residues. V was clipped by 3 bases and J by 5 bases, with 14 bases between them. The CDR3: CASSYLGTMDEQYF. The CDR3 DNA reads as TGTGCCAGCAGTTATTTAGGGACAATGGACGAGCAGTACTTC.

This clone has just a few counts. The chain recombines TRBV15 with TRBJ1-1; D might be TRBD1 (5 bases). The ends were cut back, 0 bases at V and 4 bases at J, with 12 bases in the middle. The CDR3 length is 15 residues. CDR1 and CDR2 from the germline V gene are LNHNV and YYDKDF (reference sequence). The CDR3 spells CATSRDREGSTEAFF. The CDR3 nucleotides read TGTGCCACCAGCAGAGATAGGGAGGGGTCCACTGAAGCTTTCTTT.

The gene calls are TRBV2 and TRBJ2-2; the D is unclear. CDR3 length equals 15 residues. V was shortened by 6 bases and J by 2 bases, with 13 bases between the two germline ends. Germline CDR1 reads SNHLY; CDR2 reads FYNNEI. As DNA, the CDR3 is TGTGCCAGCAGCGTCTTAGGAGCAAACACCGGGGAGCTGTTTTTT. Translated: CASSVLGANTGELFF.

The gene calls are TRBV21-1 and TRBJ2-7; TRBD2 is the table's D call, not checked against the DNA. TRBV21-1 is described as a pseudogene. The CDR3 runs 17 residues. In nucleotides, the CDR3 is TGTGCCAGCAGCAAAGATTCTCCGCTAGCGGGGAACTACGAGCAGTACTTC. Residues: CASSKDSPLAGNYEQYF.

With respect to this clone: The junction and the germline gene differ at one end; a read error may be behind it. The chain uses TRBV5-5 and TRBJ1-4; 9 bases line up with TRBD1. Germline CDR1 reads SGHKS; CDR2 reads YYEKEE (reference sequence). The CDR3 consists of 15 residues. CDR3: CASSPGTGSGEKLLF. CDR3 nucleotides: TGTGCCAGCAGCCCGGGGACAGGGTCGGGAGAAAAACTGCTTTTT.

This rearrangement joins TRBV5-1 to TRBJ2-1; possibly TRBD2 for D (6 bases). Germline lookup yields CDR1 SGHRS and CDR2 YFSETQ. The CDR3 totals 14 residues. The V end lost 1 base, the J end lost 5 bases, and 10 bases lay between the germline ends. The CDR3 region is CASSLTSMNNEQFF. The CDR3 DNA follows: TGCGCCAGCAGCTTGACTAGCATGAACAATGAGCAGTTCTTC.

This rearrangement joins TRBV18 to TRBJ1-6; 7 nucleotides align to TRBD1. The CDR3 covers 19 residues. The V gene's germline CDR1 is KGHSH and CDR2 LQKENI. The J segment lost 0 bases and the V segment lost 2 bases, leaving 10 bases of the junction unmatched. The DNA of the CDR3 is TGTGCCAGCTCACCATTACATCTGCAGGGGGGCTCCTATAATTCACCCCTCCACTTT. This codes for CASSPLHLQGGSYNSPLHF.

In nucleotides, the CDR3 is TGTGCCAGCTCACCTGACAGGGGGTGGACTGAAGCTTTCTTT. The encoded protein is CASSPDRGWTEAFF. The chain is built from TRBV18 and TRBJ1-1; 9 positions agree with TRBD1. The CDR3 covers 14 residues. V trimming: 3 bases; J trimming: 5 bases; junction bases outside the gene matches: 4. CDR1 and CDR2 (germline): KGHSH, LQKENI.

The gene calls are TRBV9 and TRBJ2-5; 7 positions match TRBD2. J lost 3 bases, V lost 4 bases, and 9 bases had no gene match. The germline gives CDR1 SGDLS, CDR2 YYNGEE. CDR3 size: 15 residues. The CDR3 DNA sequence: TGTGCCAGCAGCCCCGGGGACTACCGAGAAGAGACCCAGTACTTC. This gives the protein CASSPGDYREETQYF. Using reference TRBV9 and TRBJ2-5 for the parts outside the CDR3, the full variable domain is DSGVTQTPKHLITATGQRVTLRCSPRSGDLSVYWYQQSLDQGLQFLIQYYNGEERAKGNILERFSAQQFPDLHSELNLSSLELGDSALYFCASSPGDYREETQYFGPGTRLLVL.

This clone was seen only once. The chain has TRBV27 and TRBJ1-5; D remains ambiguous. The V and J ends lost 8 bases and 4 bases respectively, with 15 bases between them. Germline V gene sequence: CDR1 MNHEY, CDR2 SMNVEV (reference sequence). The CDR3 extends over 14 amino acids. The CDR3 spells CASGERPWNQPQHF. The CDR3 nucleotides are TGTGCCAGCGGAGAGAGGCCCTGGAATCAGCCCCAGCATTTT.

The chain joins TRBV5-6 to TRBJ2-5; D is perhaps TRBD2 (6 bases). The CDR3 spans 14 residues. Trimming left V 4 bases short and J 2 bases short, with 12 bases between. The germline CDR1 and CDR2 sequences are SGHDT and YYEEEE. The CDR3 is CASSPGTPQETQYF. The CDR3 DNA reads TGTGCCAGCAGCCCAGGGACTCCGCAAGAGACCCAGTACTTC.

This clone came up a few times. The chain has TRBV27 and TRBJ1-5; 7 nucleotides agree with TRBD1. In germline, CDR1 is MNHEY, CDR2 SMNVEV (reference sequence). This CDR3 is built from 15 residues. The V segment lost 2 bases and the J segment 6 bases; nucleotides outside the gene matches: 7. CDR3 DNA: TGTGCCAGCAGTTTAGAGGGGGCAACCGGTCAGCCCCAGCATTTT. Its protein product is CASSLEGATGQPQHF.

CDR3 sequence reads: CASSSDRGYSNQPQHF. CDR3 sequence (DNA): TGTGCCAGCAGCTCTGACAGGGGGTATAGCAATCAGCCCCAGCATTTT. The V and J genes are TRBV7-8 and TRBJ1-5; 9 nucleotides agree with TRBD1. CDR3 length equals 16 residues. Germline CDR1 reads SGHVS; CDR2 reads FQNEAQ. V shed 4 bases and J 0 bases; nucleotides not matched to a gene: 4.

The CDR3 DNA follows: TGTGCCAGCAGCGCAGACACTAGCGGACTTGACAACACCGGGGAGCTGTTTTTT. Its protein product is CASSADTSGLDNTGELFF. The rearrangement links TRBV9 to TRBJ2-2; 8 bases align to TRBD2. Trimming removed 3 bases from V and 2 bases from J; junction bases left unmatched: 12. This CDR3 is 18 amino acids long. The V gene's germline CDR1 is SGDLS and CDR2 YYNGEE.

The chain recombines TRBV5-1 with TRBJ2-4; 7 bases agree with TRBD2. The CDR3 has 12 residues. With 4 bases clipped from V and 9 bases from J, the junction kept 4 bases outside the gene matches. Germline V lookup: CDR1 SGHRS, CDR2 YFSETQ. CDR3 in amino acids: CASSPTGGIQYF. The CDR3 bases are TGCGCCAGCAGCCCGACGGGAGGCATTCAGTACTTC. The whole variable domain, remainder taken from reference TRBV5-1 and TRBJ2-4, is KAGVTQTPRYLIKTRGQQVTLSCSPISGHRSVSWYQQTPGQGLQFLFEYFSETQRNKGNFPGRFSGRQFSNSRSEMNVSTLELGDSALYLCASSPTGGIQYFGAGTRLSVL.

In nucleotides, the CDR3 is TGCGCCAGCAGCACACTGCAGGGATCTGGGGCCAACGTCCTGACTTTC. Translation gives CASSTLQGSGANVLTF. This chain uses TRBV5-1 with TRBJ2-6; D might be TRBD1 (5 bases). The germline V gene encodes CDR1 SGHRS and CDR2 YFSETQ. The CDR3 is 16 amino acids. V shed 4 bases and J shed 1 base, with 12 bases lying between them.

In its sample, this clone was seen once. This chain joins TRBV5-4 and TRBJ2-2; D not certain. The CDR3 runs 14 residues. With 2 bases removed from V and 4 bases from J, the gap between germline ends came to 9 bases. In germline, CDR1 is SGHNT, CDR2 YYREEE (reference sequence). The CDR3 is CASSLRGSTGELFF. In nucleotides, the CDR3 is TGTGCCAGCAGCTTAAGAGGTTCCACCGGGGAGCTGTTTTTT.

This chain uses TRBV19 with TRBJ1-5; no clear D gene. Germline V lookup: CDR1 LNHDA, CDR2 SQIVND (reference sequence). The V gene lost 1 base and the J gene lost 6 bases, with 7 bases spanning the gap. CDR3 length equals 13 residues. CDR3 nucleotides: TGTGCCAGTAGTATAGGTATGAGTCAGCCCCAGCATTTT. This sequence encodes CASSIGMSQPQHF.

The chain employs TRBV5-4 and TRBJ2-3; 7 nucleotides align to TRBD2. The CDR3 consists of 14 residues. J gave up 5 bases and V 2 bases, and 5 bases lay outside the gene matches. Germline loops: CDR1 SGHNT, CDR2 YYREEE (reference sequence). CDR3 loop: CASSLDPGGDTQYF. DNA of the CDR3: TGTGCCAGCAGCTTAGACCCGGGGGGAGATACGCAGTATTTT.

Written as DNA, the CDR3 is TGTGCCAGCAGCTTAAGTCTCAGGACTGAAGCTTTCTTT. Its translation is CASSLSLRTEAFF. The genes are TRBV7-2 and TRBJ1-1; unclear D gene. V was trimmed by 2 bases and J by 5 bases, leaving 9 bases between them. CDR3 length: 13 residues. Germline V gene data show CDR1 as SGHTA and CDR2 as FQGNSA.

V is TRBV6-1 and J is TRBJ1-1; D not certain. The CDR3 sequence is 13 residues long. The germline V gene has CDR1 MNHNS and CDR2 SASEGT. Trimming stripped 1 base from V and 5 bases from J, with 8 bases between. The CDR3 coding sequence is TGTGCCAGCAGTGAAGGGCGGGAAACTGAAGCTTTCTTT. It codes for CASSEGRETEAFF.

V is TRBV3-1 (or the pseudogene TRBV3-2) and J is TRBJ2-7, with a weak D call TRBD1 (5 bases). Per germline, CDR1 LGHDT and CDR2 YNNKEL (reference sequence). The germline V and J ends were trimmed by 1 base and 6 bases, with 22 bases remaining between them. CDR3 length: 17 amino acids. As DNA, the CDR3 is TGTGCCAGCAGCCAAGTCTGGAGCCCAGGGCACCTACGCGAGCAGTACTTC. Amino acid sequence: CASSQVWSPGHLREQYF.

The CDR3 reads CSASNPGQGDTGELFF. The CDR3 DNA reads TGCAGTGCTAGTAACCCCGGACAGGGGGACACCGGGGAGCTGTTTTTT. The chain couples TRBV20-1 to TRBJ2-2, with 10 bases aligning to TRBD1. V shed 3 bases and J 3 bases; nucleotides not matched to a gene: 7. Germline V lookup: CDR1 DFQATT, CDR2 SNEGSKA (reference sequence). The CDR3 is 16 amino acids.

J is TRBJ1-5 and V is TRBV6-6; 7 bases match TRBD1. CDR1 and CDR2 from the germline V gene are MNHNY and SVGAGI (reference sequence). V trimming: 5 bases; J trimming: 0 bases; junction bases outside the gene matches: 22. The CDR3 contains 21 residues. CDR3 residues: CASSRSEGPGTVTFSNQPQHF. The CDR3 nucleotides are TGTGCCAGCAGTCGATCTGAGGGCCCCGGGACAGTCACGTTTAGCAATCAGCCCCAGCATTTT.

The V gene is TRBV6-5, the J gene TRBJ1-5; possible D gene TRBD1, 6 bases. The germline V and J ends were trimmed by 6 bases and 9 bases, with 15 bases remaining between them. The CDR3 is 13 residues long. Germline CDR1 MNHEY, CDR2 SVGAGI. The CDR3 bases are TGTGCCAGCAGACAGTCGCGGGGGGCGCCCCAGCATTTT. Amino acid sequence: CASRQSRGAPQHF.

The chain uses TRBV28 and TRBJ2-3, with TRBD2 matching 10 bases. The V and J ends lost 1 base and 0 bases, in that order; junction bases with no gene match: 7. The CDR3 length is 18 residues. Germline CDR1 reads MDHEN; CDR2 reads SYDVKM. The CDR3 here is CASSLYGLAGDSTDTQYF. The CDR3 DNA reads TGTGCCAGCAGTTTATATGGTCTAGCGGGGGATAGCACAGATACGCAGTATTTT.

This chain links TRBV28 with TRBJ1-1; 8 bases agree with TRBD1. Per germline, CDR1 MDHEN and CDR2 SYDVKM. This CDR3 has 16 residues. V gave up 2 bases and J gave up 7 bases; unmatched junction bases: 12. For the CDR3, the DNA is TGTGCCAGCAGTTTACCCGGACAGGGAGAAGTGGGTGAAGCTTTCTTT. It encodes CASSLPGQGEVGEAFF.

J is TRBJ2-3 and V is TRBV9; 7 bases line up with TRBD2. The length of the CDR3 is 13 residues. Per germline, CDR1 SGDLS and CDR2 YYNGEE. The ends lost 7 bases at V and 4 bases at J; junction bases unmatched: 6. CDR3 in DNA: TGTGCCAGCCGCGGCGGGAGTGCAGATACGCAGTATTTT. Protein sequence: CASRGGSADTQYF.

The chain joins TRBV28 to TRBJ1-6; 8 nucleotides match TRBD1. The CDR3 covers 15 residues. Germline V gene sequence: CDR1 MDHEN, CDR2 SYDVKM. V was clipped by 5 bases and J by 7 bases; unmatched bases: 7. CDR3 in amino acids: CASSVHRGRNSPLHF. CDR3 sequence (DNA): TGTGCCAGCAGTGTCCACAGGGGGAGGAATTCACCCCTCCACTTT.

The chain has TRBV7-9 and TRBJ2-7, with a possible D match to TRBD1 (6 bases). The CDR3 has 16 residues. Trimming took off 4 bases at V and 3 bases at J, with 19 bases between the two ends. Germline V gene lookup returns CDR1 SEHNR and CDR2 FQNEAQ (reference sequence). The chain's CDR3 is CASSSFHGDNFYEQYF. CDR3 bases: TGTGCCAGCAGCTCCTTCCACGGGGACAACTTCTACGAGCAGTACTTC.

This rearrangement joins TRBV10-2 to TRBJ2-1, with 10 bases that match TRBD2. This CDR3 spans 19 amino acids. CDR1 and CDR2 (germline): WSHSY, SAAADI. The V gene end was trimmed by 4 bases and the J gene end by 1 base; junction bases not matched to a gene: 13. CDR3 amino acids: CASSGRRLAGESSYNEQFF. CDR3 in DNA: TGCGCCAGCAGTGGGAGGCGTCTAGCGGGAGAATCATCCTACAATGAGCAGTTCTTC.